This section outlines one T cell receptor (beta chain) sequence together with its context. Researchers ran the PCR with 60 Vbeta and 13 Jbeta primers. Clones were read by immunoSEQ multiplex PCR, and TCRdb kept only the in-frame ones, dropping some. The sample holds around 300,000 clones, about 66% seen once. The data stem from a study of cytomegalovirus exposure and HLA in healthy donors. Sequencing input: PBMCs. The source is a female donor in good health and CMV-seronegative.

The CDR3 reads CASSFGTHGPQYF. The CDR3 nucleotides read TGTGCCAGCAGCTTCGGGACACACGGGCCCCAGTACTTC. The chain carries TRBV11-3 and TRBJ2-5, with a possible D match to TRBD1 (6 bases). CDR1 is SGHNT and CDR2 is YENEEA in the germline V gene. V was clipped by 3 bases and J by 9 bases, with 14 bases between them. The CDR3 totals 13 residues.